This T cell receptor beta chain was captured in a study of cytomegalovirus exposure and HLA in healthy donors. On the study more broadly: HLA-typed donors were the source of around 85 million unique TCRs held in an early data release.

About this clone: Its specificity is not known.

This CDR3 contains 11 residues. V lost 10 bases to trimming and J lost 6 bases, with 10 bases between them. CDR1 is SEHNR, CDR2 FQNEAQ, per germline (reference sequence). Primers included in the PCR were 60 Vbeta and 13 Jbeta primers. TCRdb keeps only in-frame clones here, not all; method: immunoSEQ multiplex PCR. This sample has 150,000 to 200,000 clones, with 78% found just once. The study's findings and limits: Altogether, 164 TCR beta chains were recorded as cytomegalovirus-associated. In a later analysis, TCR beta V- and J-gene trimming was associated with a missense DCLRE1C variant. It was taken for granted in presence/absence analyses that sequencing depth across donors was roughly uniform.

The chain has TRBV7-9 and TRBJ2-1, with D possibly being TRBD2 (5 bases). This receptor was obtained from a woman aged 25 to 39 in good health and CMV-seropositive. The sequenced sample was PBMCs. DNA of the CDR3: TGTGCCACTGGGGAGTCCAATGAGCAGTTCTTC. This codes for CATGESNEQFF.